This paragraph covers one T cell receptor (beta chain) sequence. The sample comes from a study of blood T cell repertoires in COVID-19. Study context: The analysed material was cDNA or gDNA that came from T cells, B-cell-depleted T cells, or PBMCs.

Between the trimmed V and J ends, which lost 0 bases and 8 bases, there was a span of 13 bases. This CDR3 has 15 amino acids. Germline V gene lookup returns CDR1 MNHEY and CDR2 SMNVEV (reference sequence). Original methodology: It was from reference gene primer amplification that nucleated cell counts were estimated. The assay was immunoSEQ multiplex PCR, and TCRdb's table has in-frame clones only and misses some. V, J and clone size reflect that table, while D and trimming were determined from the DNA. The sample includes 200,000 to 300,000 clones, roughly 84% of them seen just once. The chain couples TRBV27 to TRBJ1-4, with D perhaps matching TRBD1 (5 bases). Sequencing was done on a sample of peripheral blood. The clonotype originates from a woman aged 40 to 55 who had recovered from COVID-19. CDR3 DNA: TGTGCCAGCAGTTTATCCCTAAGGGGTGGCGAAAAACTGTTTTTT. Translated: CASSLSLRGGEKLFF.